The source of this TCR beta chain is a study of cytomegalovirus exposure and HLA in healthy donors. Across the study: In an earlier analysis, 95 million to 130 million unique TCR beta sequences were found from about 179 million T cells.

Germline CDR1 SGHVS, CDR2 FNYEAQ. V shed 3 bases and J 9 bases; nucleotides not matched to a gene: 5. This CDR3 spans 14 amino acids. This PCR relied on a set of 60 Vbeta primers and 13 Jbeta primers. The table came from immunoSEQ multiplex PCR; TCRdb's copy has only in-frame clones and leaves some out. This sample has some 130,000 clones; approximately 80% occur once, and the top ten carry about 1.5%. The sample comprised PBMCs. The rearrangement uses TRBV7-6 and TRBJ2-1; 10 bases fit TRBD2. The source is a woman younger than 35 in good health and CMV-seronegative. CDR3 sequence reads: CASSLESSGSEQFF. The CDR3 DNA sequence: TGTGCCAGCAGCTTGGAGTCTAGCGGGAGTGAGCAGTTCTTC. Combining the CDR3 with reference TRBV7-6 and TRBJ2-1 gives the whole variable domain GAGVSQSPRYKVTKRGQDVALRCDPISGHVSLYWYRQALGQGPEFLTYFNYEAQQDKSGLPNDRFSAERPEGSISTLTIQRTEQRDSAMYRCASSLESSGSEQFFGPGTRLTVL.